The clone carrying this TCR beta chain was counted a few times. The table came from immunoSEQ multiplex PCR; TCRdb's copy has only in-frame clones and leaves some out. The repertoire holds 200,000 to 300,000 clones, with 80% to 90% as singletons. Germline lookup yields CDR1 SGHAT and CDR2 FQNNGV. The CDR3 totals 15 residues. Trimming cost V 0 bases and J 7 bases; bases outside gene matches: 2. These data come from a study of blood T cell repertoires in COVID-19. About the study: From T cells, B-cell-depleted T cells, or PBMCs came the material, which was cDNA or gDNA.

This TCR derives from a man between 25 and 39 years old with active or convalescent COVID-19. The chain couples TRBV11-2 to TRBJ1-6; TRBD1 matches 8 bases. Sequencing was performed on peripheral blood. CDR3 sequence (DNA): TGTGCCAGCAGCTTAGATTGGACAGGGAATTCACCCCTCCACTTT. Residues: CASSLDWTGNSPLHF. Drawing the rest from reference TRBV11-2 and TRBJ1-6, the complete variable domain is EAGVAQSPRYKIIEKRQSVAFWCNPISGHATLYWYQQILGQGPKLLIQFQNNGVVDDSQLPKDRFSAERLKGVDSTLKIQPAKLEDSAVYLCASSLDWTGNSPLHFGNGTRLTVT.